The sequence of this T cell receptor beta chain was determined in a study of cytomegalovirus exposure and HLA in healthy donors. Across the study: The Caucasian-associated ancestry cluster contained 81% of the approximately 420 genotyped donors. General study findings and limits: Association of 16,951 TCR beta sequences with HLA alleles was found at 0.05 false discovery rate in a later analysis. A later analysis showed that HLA-associated TCR beta chains had undergone more clonal expansion than equally common others.

In this sample, this clone turned up a few times. Antigen specificity is unknown. The CDR3 is 15 amino acids. V was pared by 3 bases and J by 7 bases, with 13 bases between. In germline, CDR1 is SNHLY, CDR2 FYNNEI. It was with 60 Vbeta and 13 Jbeta primers that the PCR ran. Methods used by the authors: It was a later analysis that counted approximately 81 million unique TCR beta chains, of which about 10 million were shared. Sequencing used immunoSEQ multiplex PCR; TCRdb keeps in-frame clones, though not all of them. Clonal size and the V and J genes are those of that table, whereas D and trimming came from the DNA. The sample has 130,000 or so clones; roughly 80% are singletons.

The sequence was collected from a man aged 35-49 years in good health and CMV-seronegative. The chain joins TRBV2 to TRBJ1-6; weak D call: TRBD1 (5 bases). The sequenced sample consisted of PBMCs. The CDR3 region has the DNA TGTGCCAGCAGTGAGACTGACAGACAGAATTCACCCCTCCACTTT. Translating gives CASSETDRQNSPLHF.